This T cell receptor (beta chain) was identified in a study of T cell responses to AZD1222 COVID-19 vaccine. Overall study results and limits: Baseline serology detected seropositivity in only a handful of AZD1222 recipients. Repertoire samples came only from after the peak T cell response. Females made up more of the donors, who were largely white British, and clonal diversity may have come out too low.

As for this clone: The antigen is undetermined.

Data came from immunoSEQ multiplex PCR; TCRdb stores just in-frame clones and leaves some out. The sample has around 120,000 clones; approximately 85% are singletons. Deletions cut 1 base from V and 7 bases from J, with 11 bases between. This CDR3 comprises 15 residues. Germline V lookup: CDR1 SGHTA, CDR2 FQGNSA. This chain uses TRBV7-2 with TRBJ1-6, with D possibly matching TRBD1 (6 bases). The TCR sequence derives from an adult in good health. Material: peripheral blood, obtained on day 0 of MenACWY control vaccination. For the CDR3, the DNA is TGTGCCAGCAGCTTAGTCGGCAGGGGAAATTCACCCCTCCACTTT. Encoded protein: CASSLVGRGNSPLHF.